This T cell receptor beta chain was documented in a study of post-analysis software for immune sequencing data. J gave up 4 bases and V 7 bases, and 2 bases lay outside the gene matches. This CDR3 region has 13 residues. Germline V lookup: CDR1 SQVTM, CDR2 ANQGSEA. This clonotype was detected only a few times. The target antigen is unknown. Prepared libraries of TCR beta cDNA carried unique molecular identifiers. T cells numbering roughly 1 to 10 million yielded roughly 0.5 million cDNA molecules. TCRdb called the PCR reads again in MiXCR, with one record for every CDR3 protein. This sample carries about 540,000 distinct CDR3 sequences, about a third of them seen once, and the ten largest clones take less than 6%. Study-level points and caveats: Patients showed TRBV5-6, TRBV5-1 and TRBV20-1 among 4 or 5 TRBV segments more frequent than in controls. When compared against controls, multiple sclerosis patients showed significantly lower normalized Chao1 diversity.

This rearrangement joins TRBV29-1 to TRBJ2-1; 12 bases are shared with TRBD2. The source material was blood. This sequence originates from a girl younger than 18 with multiple sclerosis. The CDR3, as DNA: TGCAGCGCCCTAGCGGGGGGGTACAATGAGCAGTTCTTC. Translation: CSALAGGYNEQFF.